This paragraph reports one TCR beta chain. This specimen comes from a study of identical twins. TCRdb processed the 5' RACE reads anew with MiXCR; each CDR3 protein has one entry. Of some 210,000 distinct CDR3 sequences in the sample, about 15% were seen once. CDR1 and CDR2 from the germline V gene are MGHDK and SYGVNS. This CDR3 is 14 amino acids long. The V segment lost 4 bases and the J segment 6 bases; nucleotides outside the gene matches: 9. This same sample was also part of a study on T cells expressing NK-cell markers. That work contributes: These clonotypes additionally ranked first within the CD3+CD56-NKG2C+ fraction of a handful of donors.

The source material was CD8+ T cells sorted from blood. The chain employs TRBV25-1 and TRBJ2-7, with TRBD1 matching over 7 bases. This receptor was obtained from a woman between 18 and 30 years old in good health. For the CDR3, the DNA is TGTGCCAGCAGTGCAACAGGGGCCGTATCCGAGCAGTACTTC. It is translated as CASSATGAVSEQYF.